Detailed here is one T cell receptor beta chain. Other DNA sequences within the sample encode an identical CDR3. TCRdb keeps only in-frame clones here, not all; method: immunoSEQ multiplex PCR. The sample lists millions of clones, about 92% seen once, with roughly 0.14% in the top ten. The sample originates from a study of shared clonotypes between healthy human individuals. Germline values: CDR1 SGDLS, CDR2 YYNGEE. The CDR3 contains 15 residues. J was trimmed by 3 bases and V by 2 bases; bases with no gene match: 5. This sequence originates from a man in his late teens or twenties in good health. V usage is TRBV9 and J usage is TRBJ2-7, with 10 nucleotides matching TRBD1. Source material: naive CD4+ T cells sorted from blood. Indicated subset: CD45RA+ positively selected. CDR3 residues: CASSVTGTGVYEQYF. CDR3 coding DNA: TGTGCCAGCAGCGTTACCGGGACAGGGGTCTACGAGCAGTACTTC.